The 26 T cell receptor beta chains below all came from one sample that was sequenced in a study of T-cell reconstitution after alpha-beta-depleted transplantation in children. Unique molecular identifiers featured in how the TCRbeta library was prepared. TCRdb called the PCR reads again in MiXCR, with one record for every CDR3 protein. The table has fewer than 500,000 distinct CDR3 sequences, approximately 42% seen once; the top ten hold around a quarter. Sequenced here: PBMCs, sampled before TCRalphabeta/CD19-depleted stem cell transplant. The receptors here all came from a girl aged 2 to 10 with aplastic anemia, due to receive a stem cell transplant.

A single count supports this clonotype. The V and J genes are TRBV7-3 and TRBJ2-1; unclear D gene. Germline CDR1 reads SGHTA; CDR2 reads FQGTGA. Trimming cost V 1 base and J 6 bases, with 19 bases left between them. CDR3 length equals 17 residues. Written as DNA, the CDR3 is TGTGCCAGCAGCTTAAGGGGTTTCGTTTCGCCCATCAATGAGCAGTTCTTC. Its protein is CASSLRGFVSPINEQFF.

This clonotype has more than one count but fewer than ten. The chain has TRBV20-1 and TRBJ2-7; 8 bases are a match to TRBD1. The CDR3 extends over 13 amino acids. J gave up 4 bases and V 6 bases, and 8 bases lay outside the gene matches. The germline gives CDR1 DFQATT, CDR2 SNEGSKA (reference sequence). CDR3 coding DNA: TGCAGTGCAACCGGGACAGGTGATTACGAGCAGTACTTC. This codes for CSATGTGDYEQYF.

The genes are TRBV7-2 and TRBJ2-1; 9 positions match TRBD2. J was trimmed by 9 bases and V by 2 bases; bases with no gene match: 8. The CDR3 is 15 residues long. Germline V lookup: CDR1 SGHTA, CDR2 FQGNSA. CDR3 in amino acids: CASSLWREGRIEQFF. CDR3 DNA: TGTGCCAGCAGCTTATGGCGGGAGGGCCGGATTGAGCAGTTCTTC.

This chain connects TRBV4-2 to TRBJ2-7; no reliable D call. V lost 2 bases to trimming and J lost 1 base, with 18 bases between them. Germline lookup yields CDR1 LGHNA and CDR2 YNFKEQ. There are 17 residues in the CDR3. The CDR3 DNA reads TGTGCCAGCAGCCAACTTCCGGGCTCTACACTTTCCTACGAGCAGTACTTC. Its translation is CASSQLPGSTLSYEQYF.

The chain recombines TRBV5-1 with TRBJ1-3; 7 nucleotides line up with TRBD1. The V gene end was trimmed by 6 bases and the J gene end by 0 bases; junction bases not matched to a gene: 6. The germline CDR1 and CDR2 sequences are SGHRS and YFSETQ. This CDR3 is 15 amino acids long. The CDR3 protein is CASKLTGDSGNTIYF. DNA of the CDR3: TGCGCCAGCAAACTAACAGGGGACTCTGGAAACACCATATATTTT.

A single count supports this clonotype. V is TRBV5-1 and J is TRBJ2-7; possible D gene TRBD2, 5 bases. V lost 3 bases and J lost 5, with 9 bases in between. This CDR3 has 12 amino acids. The germline V gene has CDR1 SGHRS and CDR2 YFSETQ. CDR3 sequence: CASSSEVDEQYF. CDR3 DNA: TGCGCCAGCAGCTCGGAGGTGGACGAGCAGTACTTC.

The chain combines TRBV29-1 with TRBJ2-1; D is ambiguous. CDR1 and CDR2 (germline): SQVTM, ANQGSEA. This CDR3 is 12 amino acids long. The V and J ends lost 1 base and 4 bases respectively, with 5 bases between them. The DNA for the CDR3 is TGCAGCGTTGAAGTTTCTTACAATGAGCAGTTCTTC. As protein: CSVEVSYNEQFF.

This clonotype was picked up one time. The J gene is TRBJ2-3, the V gene TRBV6-5; tentative D call: TRBD2 (7 bases). CDR1 is MNHEY and CDR2 is SVGAGI in the germline V gene. There are 16 residues in the CDR3. V was pared by 2 bases and J by 6 bases, with 18 bases between. The CDR3 loop reads CASSYGAAGALDTQYF. The DNA of the CDR3 is TGTGCCAGCAGTTACGGTGCGGCGGGGGCATTGGATACGCAGTATTTT.

The chain carries TRBV28 and TRBJ2-1; no reliable D call. Trimming left V 5 bases short and J 9 bases short, with 11 bases between. This CDR3 region has 12 residues. CDR1 and CDR2 (germline): MDHEN, SYDVKM. CDR3 in DNA: TGTGCCAGCAGTGATTCATATACTGAGCAGTTCTTC. Its translation: CASSDSYTEQFF.

The chain has TRBV7-2 and TRBJ2-7; perhaps TRBD2 as D (6 bases). Per germline, CDR1 SGHTA and CDR2 FQGNSA. The ends were cut back, 6 bases at V and 2 bases at J, with 17 bases in the middle. This CDR3 spans 15 amino acids. Here the CDR3 reads CASSQAGSGPYEQYF. Written as DNA, the CDR3 is TGTGCCAGCAGTCAAGCGGGCTCCGGTCCCTACGAGCAGTACTTC. Supplemented by reference TRBV7-2 and TRBJ2-7, the full variable domain reads GAGVSQSPSNKVTEKGKDVELRCDPISGHTALYWYRQSLGQGLEFLIYFQGNSAPDKSGLPSDRFSAERTGGSVSTLTIQRTQQEDSAVYLCASSQAGSGPYEQYFGPGTRLTVT.

The sample holds a few counts of this clonotype. The chain recombines TRBV20-1 with TRBJ2-2, with D uncertain. Germline loops: CDR1 DFQATT, CDR2 SNEGSKA (reference sequence). This CDR3 spans 10 amino acids. The germline V and J ends were trimmed by 0 bases and 7 bases, with 0 bases remaining between them. CDR3 DNA sequence: TGCAGTGCTAGAGACGGGGAGCTGTTTTTT. Translation gives CSARDGELFF.

The table lists this clonotype with many counts. The chain combines TRBV5-1 with TRBJ2-7; D is ambiguous. With 1 base removed from V and 3 bases from J, the gap between germline ends came to 11 bases. The CDR3 runs 14 residues. Germline assignment: CDR1 SGHRS and CDR2 YFSETQ. The CDR3 spells CASSLTRRIYEQYF. CDR3 coding DNA: TGCGCCAGCAGCTTGACCAGGCGGATCTACGAGCAGTACTTC.

V is TRBV6-1 and J is TRBJ2-2, with a tentative D call TRBD2 (5 bases). The germline CDR1 and CDR2 sequences are MNHNS and SASEGT. Trimming removed 1 base from V and 3 bases from J, with 12 bases in between. The CDR3 runs 16 residues. The CDR3 loop is CASSEVPGLDTGELFF. The CDR3 nucleotides are TGTGCCAGCAGTGAAGTACCGGGATTGGACACCGGGGAGCTGTTTTTT.

This clonotype was detected ten times or more. The chain recombines TRBV28 with TRBJ2-1; the D gene is possibly TRBD1 (5 bases). CDR1 and CDR2 from the germline V gene are MDHEN and SYDVKM. The CDR3 has 11 residues. Trimming took off 5 bases at V and 9 bases at J, with 8 bases between the two ends. CDR3 region: CASSTDSEQFF. CDR3 bases: TGTGCCAGCAGTACAGACAGTGAGCAGTTCTTC.

V is TRBV7-2 and J is TRBJ2-1; TRBD2 aligns across 8 bases. Germline V lookup: CDR1 SGHTA, CDR2 FQGNSA. Unmatched junction bases numbered 7, after V lost 3 bases and J lost 0 bases. The CDR3 extends over 17 amino acids. CDR3 amino acids: CASSFSLAEVSYNEQFF. In DNA form, the CDR3 reads TGTGCCAGCAGCTTCTCACTAGCGGAGGTCTCCTACAATGAGCAGTTCTTC.

This clonotype came up a few times. The chain joins TRBV20-1 to TRBJ2-7; TRBD2 might be the D (6 bases). Looked up from germline, CDR1 is DFQATT and CDR2 is SNEGSKA (reference sequence). V was cut by 3 bases and J by 2 bases, with 14 bases left in between. The CDR3 is 14 amino acids. This CDR3 reads CSASVTRAPYEQYF. CDR3 DNA: TGCAGTGCTAGCGTGACTAGGGCCCCCTACGAGCAGTACTTC.

This clonotype was detected a few times. V usage is TRBV7-9 and J usage is TRBJ2-7, with D perhaps TRBD1 (6 bases). Trimming took 5 bases from V and 2 from J, leaving 22 bases between them. Looked up from germline, CDR1 is SEHNR and CDR2 is FQNEAQ (reference sequence). This CDR3 has 17 amino acids. The CDR3 bases are TGTGCCAGCAGCCGTCACAACTCCGGGACACAAGCCTACGAGCAGTACTTC. Protein product: CASSRHNSGTQAYEQYF.

The V and J genes are TRBV5-1 and TRBJ2-7, with unresolved D. V was clipped by 0 bases and J by 3 bases, with 7 bases between them. Germline V gene sequence: CDR1 SGHRS, CDR2 YFSETQ. This CDR3 comprises 13 residues. CDR3 bases: TGCGCCAGCAGCTTGGCGGTAGACTACGAGCAGTACTTC. This gives the protein CASSLAVDYEQYF.

This clonotype came up a few times. The chain links TRBV15 to TRBJ2-3; TRBD2 is a possible D gene (6 bases). This CDR3 is built from 14 residues. V was pared by 1 base and J by 3 bases, with 8 bases between. The germline V gene encodes CDR1 LNHNV and CDR2 YYDKDF (reference sequence). CDR3 DNA sequence: TGTGCCACCAGCAGAGTTGGGGGGACAGATACGCAGTATTTT. Its protein is CATSRVGGTDTQYF.

The V and J genes are TRBV5-6 and TRBJ1-1, with D possibly matching TRBD1 (6 bases). V shed 4 bases and J shed 1 base, with 14 bases lying between them. Germline V gene lookup returns CDR1 SGHDT and CDR2 YYEEEE. This CDR3 region has 15 residues. The CDR3 nucleotides are TGTGCCAGCAGCCTGGACCCCAGGGGGAACACTGAAGCTTTCTTT. It is translated as CASSLDPRGNTEAFF. Together with reference TRBV5-6 and TRBJ1-1, the CDR3 gives the full variable domain: DAGVTQSPTHLIKTRGQQVTLRCSPKSGHDTVSWYQQALGQGPQFIFQYYEEEERQRGNFPDRFSGHQFPNYSSELNVNALLLGDSALYLCASSLDPRGNTEAFFGQGTRLTVV.

The chain has TRBV5-1 and TRBJ1-2; TRBD1 matches at 9 bases. From germline, CDR1 is SGHRS and CDR2 YFSETQ. The V and J ends lost 0 bases and 6 bases, in that order; junction bases with no gene match: 12. The CDR3 runs to 17 residues. This CDR3 reads CASSLDGQGSIGNGYTF. CDR3 coding DNA: TGCGCCAGCAGCTTGGATGGACAGGGGAGTATTGGTAATGGCTACACCTTC.

CDR3 in DNA: TGTGCCACCAGCTTAAGCGGGAACACTGAAGCTTTCTTT. Encoded protein: CATSLSGNTEAFF. The chain joins TRBV24-1 to TRBJ1-1; D unresolved. V shed 7 bases and J shed 1 base, with 9 bases lying between them. This CDR3 has 13 amino acids. Germline CDR1 reads KGHDR; CDR2 reads SFDVKD.

At least ten counts were recorded for this clonotype. V usage is TRBV6-2 or TRBV6-3 and J usage is TRBJ2-7, with 10 bases matching TRBD2. Germline loops: CDR1 MNHEY, CDR2 SVGEGT. The CDR3 consists of 15 residues. V was clipped by 3 bases and J by 4 bases; unmatched bases: 6. The CDR3 loop reads CASSYPGLAVYEQYF. The CDR3 bases are TGTGCCAGCAGTTATCCAGGACTAGCGGTTTACGAGCAGTACTTC.

In its sample, this clonotype was seen many times. The genes are TRBV9 and TRBJ2-7; D is possibly TRBD1 (6 bases). V was clipped by 3 bases and J by 0 bases, with 7 bases between them. This CDR3 comprises 13 residues. Germline V gene sequence: CDR1 SGDLS, CDR2 YYNGEE. CDR3 sequence reads: CASSEGGSYEQYF. The DNA for the CDR3 is TGTGCCAGCAGCGAAGGGGGCTCCTACGAGCAGTACTTC.

This clonotype was seen more than once but under ten times. The DNA for the CDR3 is TGTGCCAGCAGCCCACCTAAGAGCATGAACACTGAAGCTTTCTTT. Protein sequence: CASSPPKSMNTEAFF. V and J are TRBV12-3 or TRBV12-4 and TRBJ1-1; D call uncertain. There are 15 residues in the CDR3. The V end was cut by 6 bases, the J end by 0 bases, with 14 bases between.

This clonotype has just a few counts. The gene calls are TRBV21-1 and TRBJ2-1; the table's D call of TRBD2 was not tested on the DNA. TRBV21-1 represents a pseudogene. There are 15 residues in the CDR3. The CDR3 DNA sequence: TGTGCCAGCAAGGGCTTTACAAGGACCTACAATGAGCAGTTCTTC. It codes for CASKGFTRTYNEQFF.